The sample holds many counts of the clone carrying this T cell receptor (beta chain). Its antigen is still unknown. Germline V lookup: CDR1 SGHVS, CDR2 FQNEAQ. V was trimmed by 5 bases and J by 5 bases, leaving 13 bases between them. The CDR3 runs 13 residues. These data belong to a study of T cell repertoires in cytomegalovirus infection. Study at large: Public TCR beta signatures marked donors with CMV infection and the matching HLA.

General study results and limits: Clonotypes of TCR beta that were HLA-C-restricted and CMV-specific dominated the ex vivo response. The cumulative frequency of public TCR beta families identified carriers of CMV plus the relevant HLA.

MiXCR was run by TCRdb on the reads, yielding one entry per CDR3 protein. The repertoire holds some 300,000 distinct CDR3 sequences, with roughly an eighth as singletons. The chain recombines TRBV7-8 with TRBJ2-7; maybe TRBD2 (5 bases). The sequencing input was PBMCs. The origin of this receptor is a human donor in good health (CMV status not recorded). Some clones in this sample may be carry-over from other donors' samples. CDR3 residues: CASSPPMRDEQYF. Written as DNA, the CDR3 is TGTGCCAGCAGCCCCCCAATGAGGGACGAGCAGTACTTC.